These T cell receptor beta chains were read from a single sample in a study of beta chain features in type 1 diabetes. Clones were read by immunoSEQ multiplex PCR, and TCRdb kept only the in-frame ones, dropping some. The sample has about 220,000 clones; approximately 10% are singletons. The sequenced sample was central memory CD4+ T cells from blood. The receptors were gathered from a man in his late teens or twenties in good health. Both conserved end residues are part of each CDR3. Each record gives: clone size, V gene, D gene, J gene, CDR3 DNA, CDR3 protein. D genes are given only for firm matches. The listing skips clone size in some rows; elsewhere it reads once, few, many or a size class.

NA	TRBV9	TRBD2	TRBJ2-5	TGTGCCAGCAGCCCCCCAGCGGGGCAAGAGACCCAGTACTTC	CASSPPAGQETQYF
few	TRBV30	TRBD2	TRBJ2-1	TGTGCCTGGAATAGCGGGAGAACGATTATCTACAATGAGCAGTTCTTC	CAWNSGRTIIYNEQFF
NA	TRBV6-1	NA	TRBJ1-4	TGTGCCAGCAGTCACAACGACCAACAGGGTACGTTTTTT	CASSHNDQQGTFF
few	TRBV2	NA	TRBJ2-3	TGTGCCAGCAGTGTCCAGACTCCGTCAGATACGCAGTATTTT	CASSVQTPSDTQYF
many	TRBV15	TRBD1	TRBJ2-5	TGTGCCACCAGCAGAGGATCAGGGGGTGAGGAGACCCAGTACTTC	CATSRGSGGEETQYF
NA	TRBV11-2	TRBD2	TRBJ2-3	TGTGCCAGCGGCGGACTAGCTGATACGCAGTATTTT	CASGGLADTQYF
medium-sized	TRBV7-9	NA	TRBJ2-5	TGTGCCAGCAGTTGGTACCAAGAGACCCAGTACTTC	CASSWYQETQYF
NA	TRBV30	NA	TRBJ1-1	TGTGCCTGGAGTGATTTTCGACTGTCGGCCACTGAAGCTTTCTTT	CAWSDFRLSATEAFF
few	TRBV29-1	TRBD2	TRBJ2-1	TGCAGCGGTTGGCTAGCGGGAGTATATGAGCAGTTCTTC	CSGWLAGVYEQFF
once	TRBV7-2	NA	TRBJ2-5	TGTGCCAGCAGCCCGGGGCGGTCGGAGACCCAGTACTTC	CASSPGRSETQYF
few	TRBV9	TRBD2	TRBJ2-1	TGTGCCAGCAGCGAGCCCCCGGGACTAGCGGGAGGATCGATCTACAATGAGCAGTTCTTC	CASSEPPGLAGGSIYNEQFF
few	TRBV7-2	TRBD2	TRBJ2-1	TGTGCCAGCAGCTTCGCCGGGACTAGCGGGAGCTCCTACAATGAGCAGTTCTTC	CASSFAGTSGSSYNEQFF
NA	TRBV18	NA	TRBJ2-1	TGTGCCAGCTCACCGTTACAGATTACTAACTCCTACAATGAGCAGTTCTTC	CASSPLQITNSYNEQFF
NA	TRBV15	TRBD2	TRBJ2-1	TGTGCCACCAGCAGAGGCTTCTTCGGGTGCGCGGGAGGGCCTGGTGAGCAGTTCTTC	CATSRGFFGCAGGPGEQFF
NA	TRBV18	NA	TRBJ2-1	TGTGCCAGCTCAACGTCCTACAATGAGCAGTTCTTC	CASSTSYNEQFF
NA	TRBV5-6	TRBD1	TRBJ2-5	TGTGCCAGCAGCACCATTGGGACAGCAGAGACCCAGTACTTC	CASSTIGTAETQYF
many	TRBV5-1	NA	TRBJ2-4	TGCGCCAGCAGCTTGGCCAACGGCAGGCGGGACATTCAGTACTTC	CASSLANGRRDIQYF
few	TRBV23-1	NA	TRBJ1-4	TGCGCCACCCGAGGGTCGGCTAATGAAAAACTGTTTTTT	CATRGSANEKLFF
few	TRBV5-5	TRBD1	TRBJ2-7	TGTGCCAGCAGCCTCGGCTGGACAGGGCCCTACGAGCAGTACTTC	CASSLGWTGPYEQYF
few	TRBV30	NA	TRBJ1-6	TGTGCCTGGTCTCAGCGGACGTATAATTCACCCCTCCACTTT	CAWSQRTYNSPLHF
few	TRBV5-4	TRBD2	TRBJ2-1	TGTGCCAGCAGCTTTAGCGGGAATGAGCAGTTCTTC	CASSFSGNEQFF
NA	TRBV10-3	TRBD2	TRBJ2-1	TGTGCCATCAGTGAACCGGGACTATCTCACAATGAGCAGTTCTTC	CAISEPGLSHNEQFF
NA	TRBV7-9	NA	TRBJ2-7	TGTGCCAGCAGCTTAGTACAGCCCTACGAGCAGTACTTC	CASSLVQPYEQYF
many	TRBV7-2	NA	TRBJ2-1	TGTGCCAGCAGCCCTAGGGGGAAACTCTCCTACAATGAGCAGTTCTTC	CASSPRGKLSYNEQFF
few	TRBV6-1	NA	TRBJ2-5	TGTGCCAGCAGCTCGGGTCAATTAATGGAGACCCAGTACTTC	CASSSGQLMETQYF
many	TRBV29-1	NA	TRBJ2-5	TGCAGCGCCCTGAGGGCGGTACAAGAGACCCAGTACTTC	CSALRAVQETQYF
NA	TRBV7-8	NA	TRBJ1-5	TGTGCCAGCAGCTCCACCGGGCAGCCCCAGCATTTT	CASSSTGQPQHF
few	TRBV10-3	NA	TRBJ1-2	TGTGCCATCAGCCACACCCAGCTAGGGGGGACCGAATATGGCTACACCTTC	CAISHTQLGGTEYGYTF
few	TRBV4-1	NA	TRBJ1-4	TGCGCCAGCAGCCAAGATAAACGTGGCACCACAACTAATGAAAAACTGTTTTTT	CASSQDKRGTTTNEKLFF
few	TRBV30	NA	TRBJ1-4	TGTGCCTGGAGGACAGTATTTAATGAAAAACTGTTTTTT	CAWRTVFNEKLFF
NA	TRBV15	TRBD1	TRBJ2-7	TGTGCCACCAGCAGAGCCGGCGGGACAGGGAACTACGAGCAGTACTTC	CATSRAGGTGNYEQYF
few	TRBV7-6	NA	TRBJ2-2	TGTGCCAGCAGCTTAACCCCAGGTCCTAACACCGGGGAGCTGTTTTTT	CASSLTPGPNTGELFF
few	TRBV29-1	TRBD2	TRBJ2-1	TGCAGCGCAGGTAGCGGGGCGGACTCCTACAATGAGCAGTTCTTC	CSAGSGADSYNEQFF